This T cell receptor (beta chain) was sequenced during a study of T-cell reconstitution after alpha-beta-depleted transplantation in children. Study findings and constraints: Newly produced T cells mostly provided counts and TCRbeta diversity after one year, as hyperexpanded clones declined.

This clonotype was picked up many times. The antigen is not known. The length of the CDR3 is 14 residues. Trimming removed 0 bases from V and 0 bases from J, with 7 bases in between. Germline V CDR1 and CDR2: SGHRS, YFSETQ. Unique molecular identifiers featured in how the TCRbeta library was prepared. TCRdb recomputed calls from the PCR reads with MiXCR, one row per CDR3 protein. The sample records roughly 100,000 distinct CDR3 sequences, around 5.9% being singletons. The V and J genes are TRBV5-1 and TRBJ2-7; the D is unclear. The sample in question was PBMCs, mostly from graft donor cells, obtained 60 days after TCRalphabeta/CD19-depleted stem cell transplant. This receptor was identified in a female patient under 10 years old who had a stem cell transplant for Fanconi anemia, so the T cells may come from the graft donor. CDR3 protein: CASSLVQASYEQYF. The CDR3 DNA follows: TGCGCCAGCAGCTTGGTGCAGGCCTCCTACGAGCAGTACTTC.